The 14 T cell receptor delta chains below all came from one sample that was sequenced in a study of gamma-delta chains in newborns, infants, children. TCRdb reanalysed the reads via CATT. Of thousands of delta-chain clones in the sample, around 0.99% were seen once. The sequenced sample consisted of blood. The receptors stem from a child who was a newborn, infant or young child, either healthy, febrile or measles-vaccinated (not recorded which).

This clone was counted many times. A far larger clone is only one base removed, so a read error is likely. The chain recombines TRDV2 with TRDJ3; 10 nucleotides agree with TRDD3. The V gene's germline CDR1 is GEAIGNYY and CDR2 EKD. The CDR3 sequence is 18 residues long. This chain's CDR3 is CARDTVLGDPWDTRQMFF. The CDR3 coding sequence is TGTGCCCGTGACACCGTACTGGGGGATCCCTGGGACACCCGACAGATGTTTTTC.

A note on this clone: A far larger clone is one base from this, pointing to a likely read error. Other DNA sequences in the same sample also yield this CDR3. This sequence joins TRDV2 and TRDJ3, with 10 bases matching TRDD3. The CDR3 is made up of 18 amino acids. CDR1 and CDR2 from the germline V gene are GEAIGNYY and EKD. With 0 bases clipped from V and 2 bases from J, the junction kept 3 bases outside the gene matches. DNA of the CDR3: TGTGCCTGTGACACCGTCCTGGGGGATACCTGGGACACCCGACAGATGTTTTTC. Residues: CACDTVLGDTWDTRQMFF.

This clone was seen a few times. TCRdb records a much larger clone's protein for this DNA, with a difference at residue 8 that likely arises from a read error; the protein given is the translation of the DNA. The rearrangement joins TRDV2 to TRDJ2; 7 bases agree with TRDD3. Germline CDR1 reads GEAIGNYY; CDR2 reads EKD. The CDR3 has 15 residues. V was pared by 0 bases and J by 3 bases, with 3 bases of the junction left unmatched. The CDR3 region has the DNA TGTGCCTGTGACACCTGGGGGAAACTGACAGCACAACTCTTCTTT. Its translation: CACDTWGKLTAQLFF.

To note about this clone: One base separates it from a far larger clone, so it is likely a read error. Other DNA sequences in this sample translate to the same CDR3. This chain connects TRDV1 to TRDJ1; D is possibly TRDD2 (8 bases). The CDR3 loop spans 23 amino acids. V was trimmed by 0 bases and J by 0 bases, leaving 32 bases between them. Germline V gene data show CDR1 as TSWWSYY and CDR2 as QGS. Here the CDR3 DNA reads TGTGCTCTTGGGGAACTAGTCCCCGGCCTTCCTAAGAGGCTGGGGGCGTACACCGATAAACTCATCTTT. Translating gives CALGELVPGLPKRLGAYTDKLIF.

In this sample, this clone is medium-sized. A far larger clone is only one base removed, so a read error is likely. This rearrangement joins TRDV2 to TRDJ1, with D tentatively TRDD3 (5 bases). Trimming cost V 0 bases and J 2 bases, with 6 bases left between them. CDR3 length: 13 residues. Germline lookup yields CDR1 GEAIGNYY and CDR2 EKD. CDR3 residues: CACDTRGTDKLIF. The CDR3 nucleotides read TGTGCCTGTGACACCCGGGGGACCGATAAACTCATCTTT.

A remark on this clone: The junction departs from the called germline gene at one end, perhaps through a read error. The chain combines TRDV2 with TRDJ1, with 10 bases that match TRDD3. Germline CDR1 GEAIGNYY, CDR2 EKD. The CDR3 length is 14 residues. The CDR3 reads CACDSLGDTDKFIF. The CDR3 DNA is TGTGCCTGTGACTCTTTGGGGGATACCGATAAATTCATCTTT.

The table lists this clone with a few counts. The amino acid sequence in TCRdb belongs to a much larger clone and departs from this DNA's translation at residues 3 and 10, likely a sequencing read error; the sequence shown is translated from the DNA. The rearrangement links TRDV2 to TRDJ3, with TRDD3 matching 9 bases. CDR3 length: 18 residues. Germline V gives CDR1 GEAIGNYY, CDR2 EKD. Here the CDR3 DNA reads TGTGCCCGTGACATACTGGGGGAGAGCTACTGGGACACCCGACAGATGTTTTTC. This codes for CARDILGESYWDTRQMFF.

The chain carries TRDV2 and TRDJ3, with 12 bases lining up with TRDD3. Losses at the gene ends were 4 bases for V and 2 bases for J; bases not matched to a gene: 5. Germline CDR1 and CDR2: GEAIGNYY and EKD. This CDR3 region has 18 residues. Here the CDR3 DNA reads TGTGCCTGTGATGGACTGGGGGATACCACCTGGGACACCCGACAGATGTTTTTC. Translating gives CACDGLGDTTWDTRQMFF.

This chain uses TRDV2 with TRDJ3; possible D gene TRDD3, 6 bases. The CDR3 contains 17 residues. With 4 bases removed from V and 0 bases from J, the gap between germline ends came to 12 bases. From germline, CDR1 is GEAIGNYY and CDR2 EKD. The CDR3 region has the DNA TGTGCCTGTGAACCCTGGGGATCCTCCTGGGACACCCGACAGATGTTTTTC. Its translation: CACEPWGSSWDTRQMFF.

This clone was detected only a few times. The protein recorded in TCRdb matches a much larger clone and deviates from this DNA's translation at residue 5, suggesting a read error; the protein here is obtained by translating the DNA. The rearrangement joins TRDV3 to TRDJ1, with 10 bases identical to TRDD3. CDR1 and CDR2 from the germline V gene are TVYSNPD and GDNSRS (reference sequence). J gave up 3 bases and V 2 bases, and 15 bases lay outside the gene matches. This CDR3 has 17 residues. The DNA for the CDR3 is TGTGCCTTTGGCCCGATCCGTCTGGGGGATAAGGCCGATAAACTCATCTTT. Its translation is CAFGPIRLGDKADKLIF.

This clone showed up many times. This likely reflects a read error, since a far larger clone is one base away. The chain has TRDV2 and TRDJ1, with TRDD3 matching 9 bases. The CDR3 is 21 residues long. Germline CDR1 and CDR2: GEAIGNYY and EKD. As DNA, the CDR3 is TGTGCCTGTGACACCGTAAGAACGGGGATACGCCAGGACAAGTACACCGATAAACTCACCTTT. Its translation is CACDTVRTGIRQDKYTDKLTF.

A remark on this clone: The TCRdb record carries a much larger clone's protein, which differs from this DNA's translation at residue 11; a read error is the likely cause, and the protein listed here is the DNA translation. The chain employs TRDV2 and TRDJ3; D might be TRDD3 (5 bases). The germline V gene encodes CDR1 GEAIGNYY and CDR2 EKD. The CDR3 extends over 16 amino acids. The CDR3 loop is CACDTMGSWDARQMFF. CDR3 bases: TGTGCCTGTGACACCATGGGATCCTGGGACGCCCGACAGATGTTTTTC.

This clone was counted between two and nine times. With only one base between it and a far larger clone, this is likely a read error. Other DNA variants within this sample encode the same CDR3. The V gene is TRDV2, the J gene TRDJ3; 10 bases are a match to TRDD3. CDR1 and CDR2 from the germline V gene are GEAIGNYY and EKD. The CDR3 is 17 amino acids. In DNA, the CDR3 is TGTGCCTGTGACAAACTGGGGGATTACTGGGACACCCGACAAATGTTTTTC. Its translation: CACDKLGDYWDTRQMFF.

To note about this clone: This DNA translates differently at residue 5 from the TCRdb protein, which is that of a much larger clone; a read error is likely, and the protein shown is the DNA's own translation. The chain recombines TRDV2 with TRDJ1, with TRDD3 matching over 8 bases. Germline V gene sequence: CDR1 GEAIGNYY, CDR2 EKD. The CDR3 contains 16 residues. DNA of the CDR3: TGTGCCTGTGACGCCGTTGGGGGATCCTTAACCGATAAACTCACCTTT. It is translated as CACDAVGGSLTDKLTF.